This entry describes one T cell receptor beta chain. The antigen remains undetermined. The libraries were made with immunoSEQ version 4 in survey mode. Method: immunoSEQ multiplex PCR; TCRdb's copy keeps in-frame clones and lacks some. The repertoire holds 50,000 or so clones, with around 75% as singletons. The germline gives CDR1 MNHEY, CDR2 SMNVEV (reference sequence). Trimming took off 3 bases at V and 6 bases at J, with 6 bases between the two ends. There are 13 residues in the CDR3. Lysates of CMV-infected fibroblasts at around 9.9 ug/mL stimulated these cells. CD40L-negative CD69-negative CD45RO-high memory CD4+ T cells were sorted as populations depleted of antigen-responding cells. This specimen comes from a study of persistence of HIV-infected CD4 T cells.

The source was CD4+ T cells sorted from PBMCs after approximately 18-hour stimulation, collected from a patient who received antiretroviral therapy. This TCR was sampled from an adult man with HIV who was CMV-seropositive. The rearrangement uses TRBV27 and TRBJ1-6, with D uncertain. CDR3: CASSLQFNSPLHF. In nucleotides, the CDR3 is TGTGCCAGCAGTTTGCAGTTTAATTCACCCCTCCACTTT.